This T cell receptor beta chain was sequenced during a study of cytomegalovirus exposure and HLA in healthy donors. Between the trimmed V and J ends, which lost 6 bases and 5 bases, there was a span of 11 bases. Germline V gives CDR1 SGHAT, CDR2 FQNNGV. This CDR3 has 13 residues. The protocol was immunoSEQ multiplex PCR, while the TCRdb copy is restricted to in-frame clones and leaves out a portion. In the table there are 150,000 to 200,000 clones, about 83% of which are singletons. It was the 120-subject validation cohort, separate from the roughly 700-subject first cohort, to which the donors belonged.

This chain joins TRBV11-2 and TRBJ2-1; D is uncertain. The TCR was taken from a woman between 18 and 29 years old in good health and CMV-seronegative. Sequenced sample: PBMCs. CDR3 sequence (DNA): TGTGCCAGCAGGGTCCGCGACAACAATGAGCAGTTCTTC. Translated, it gives CASRVRDNNEQFF.